Following are 28 T cell receptor beta chains from one sample sequenced in a study of T cells in Graves' hyperthyroidism and ophthalmopathy. Using RNA transcripts as the source, TCR beta CDR3 regions were amplified. TCR CDR3 underwent first-round RT-PCR with the HTBI primer set. One entry per CDR3 protein results from TCRdb running MiXCR on the multiplex PCR reads. The sample carries roughly 840,000 distinct CDR3 sequences, roughly 40% recorded once. Sequences were obtained from blood. The receptors here all came from a young man with Graves' hyperthyroidism.

This clonotype was counted a few times. This rearrangement joins TRBV19 to TRBJ1-1, with unresolved D. The germline V gene encodes CDR1 LNHDA and CDR2 SQIVND (reference sequence). The germline V and J ends were trimmed by 10 bases and 0 bases, with 18 bases remaining between them. The length of the CDR3 is 15 residues. Written as DNA, the CDR3 is TGTGCCACCTCCGGTTACGGGGAGATGAACACTGAAGCTTTCTTT. It specifies CATSGYGEMNTEAFF.

This rearrangement joins TRBV5-6 to TRBJ2-2, with a tentative D call TRBD2 (6 bases). Germline V lookup: CDR1 SGHDT, CDR2 YYEEEE. V gave up 4 bases and J gave up 3 bases, with 7 bases separating them. There are 13 residues in the CDR3. This CDR3 reads CASSGDYTGELFF. The CDR3 DNA follows: TGTGCCAGCAGCGGGGACTACACCGGGGAGCTGTTTTTT.

The table lists this clonotype with a few counts. The gene calls are TRBV20-1 and TRBJ1-4, with TRBD1 matching over 10 bases. Per germline, CDR1 DFQATT and CDR2 SNEGSKA (reference sequence). The CDR3 covers 14 residues. The junction had 6 bases not matched to a gene; V was cut back by 5 bases and J by 6 bases. CDR3 sequence (DNA): TGCAGTGCTTTATCCGGGACAGGGGATGAAAAACTGTTTTTT. Its translation is CSALSGTGDEKLFF.

V is TRBV4-1 and J is TRBJ2-7; maybe TRBD2 (5 bases). CDR1 and CDR2 from the germline V gene are MGHRA and YSYEKL. The length of the CDR3 is 14 residues. The V gene lost 2 bases and the J gene lost 6 bases, with 14 bases spanning the gap. In DNA form, the CDR3 reads TGCGCCAGCAGCCAACCCGGGGAAGGTGGCGAGCAGTACTTC. It is translated as CASSQPGEGGEQYF.

There are many counts of this clonotype. This rearrangement joins TRBV10-3 to TRBJ2-2, with TRBD1 as a possible D gene (5 bases). V lost 0 bases, J lost 4 bases, and 6 bases lay in between. The CDR3 runs 14 residues. Germline CDR1 ENHRY, CDR2 SYGVKD. The CDR3 nucleotides read TGTGCCATCAGTGAGTCGGGGCCCACCGGGGAGCTGTTTTTT. It is translated as CAISESGPTGELFF.

This clonotype was counted only a few times. J is TRBJ2-5 and V is TRBV6-5, with D perhaps TRBD2 (7 bases). The V end was cut by 8 bases, the J end by 5 bases, with 15 bases between. Germline V gene sequence: CDR1 MNHEY, CDR2 SVGAGI. The CDR3 loop spans 13 amino acids. The DNA for the CDR3 is TGTGCCAGCGGGGGGGCCACTTTGGAGACCCAGTACTTC. Its protein product is CASGGATLETQYF.

On this clonotype itself: The junction and the germline gene differ at one end; a read error may be behind it. The J gene is TRBJ1-3, the V gene TRBV11-2; D uncertain. Per the germline V gene, CDR1 is SGHAT and CDR2 is FQNNGV. The CDR3 sequence is 15 residues long. The CDR3 reads CASSPSQNWRNTIYF. In nucleotides, the CDR3 is TGCGCCAGCAGCCCGTCCCAAAATTGGAGAAACACCATATATTTT.

This clonotype appeared many times. The chain couples TRBV19 to TRBJ1-6; D is ambiguous. Germline V gene data show CDR1 as LNHDA and CDR2 as SQIVND (reference sequence). The CDR3 covers 14 residues. Trimming took 3 bases from V and 7 from J, leaving 10 bases between them. The CDR3 DNA is TGTGCCAGTAGTATGATTCAGACAAATTCACCCCTCCACTTT. It encodes CASSMIQTNSPLHF.

The chain combines TRBV4-2 with TRBJ2-7; 8 bases line up with TRBD1. This CDR3 region has 15 residues. Losses at the gene ends were 4 bases for V and 6 bases for J; bases not matched to a gene: 11. Germline V CDR1 and CDR2: LGHNA, YNFKEQ. For the CDR3, the DNA is TGTGCCAGCAGCCTAAGCGGACAGGGCTCTTCCGAGCAGTACTTC. Translated, it gives CASSLSGQGSSEQYF.

This clonotype has ten or more counts. This rearrangement joins TRBV7-6 to TRBJ2-6; D is perhaps TRBD2 (5 bases). Germline CDR1 and CDR2: SGHVS and FNYEAQ. With 1 base removed from V and 3 bases from J, the gap between germline ends came to 13 bases. The length of the CDR3 is 17 residues. DNA of the CDR3: TGTGCCAGCAGCTTAGACGGGGATGGGTTTGGGGCCAACGTCCTGACTTTC. Residues: CASSLDGDGFGANVLTF.

This clonotype was counted ten times or more. DNA of the CDR3: TGCAGCGTTCTTGGGGGGACAGGACAGAGGAACACTGAAGCTTTCTTT. Translation: CSVLGGTGQRNTEAFF. V is TRBV29-1 and J is TRBJ1-1, with TRBD1 matching over 8 bases. The length of the CDR3 is 16 residues. V lost 5 bases and J lost 1; bases outside the gene matches: 12. CDR1 is SQVTM and CDR2 is ANQGSEA in the germline V gene. Drawing the rest from reference TRBV29-1 and TRBJ1-1, the complete variable domain is SAVISQKPSRDICQRGTSLTIQCQVDSQVTMMFWYRQQPGQSLTLIATANQGSEATYESGFVIDKFPISRPNLTFSTLTVSNMSPEDSSIYLCSVLGGTGQRNTEAFFGQGTRLTVV.

On this clonotype itself: It may be a read error: a sequence one base away is much more abundant. This sequence joins TRBV15 and TRBJ1-1, with D possibly TRBD1 on 6 matching bases. The germline V and J ends were trimmed by 3 bases and 4 bases, with 9 bases remaining between them. Looked up from germline, CDR1 is LNHNV and CDR2 is YYDKDF (reference sequence). The CDR3 totals 13 residues. The CDR3 DNA reads TGTGCCACCAGCAGCAGGGGACCCACTGAAGCTTTCTTT. Translating gives CATSSRGPTEAFF.

This clonotype has at least ten counts. V usage is TRBV29-1 and J usage is TRBJ1-1; D is unclear. CDR3 length: 14 residues. The V gene's germline CDR1 is SQVTM and CDR2 ANQGSEA. V was cut by 5 bases and J by 0 bases, with 13 bases left in between. CDR3 amino acids: CSVRAQRMNTEAFF. The CDR3 DNA sequence: TGCAGCGTTCGAGCGCAGCGCATGAACACTGAAGCTTTCTTT.

This clonotype was detected a few times. V gene TRBV12-3 or TRBV12-4 combines with J gene TRBJ2-7, with D hard to call. This CDR3 has 12 residues. The V end lost 10 bases, the J end lost 6 bases, and 16 bases lay between the germline ends. This chain's CDR3 is CATREAASEQYF. In DNA, the CDR3 is TGTGCCACCCGCGAGGCCGCGAGCGAGCAGTACTTC.

This clonotype came up a few times. The chain recombines TRBV5-5 with TRBJ1-5; 9 bases line up with TRBD1. The junction had 5 bases not matched to a gene; V was cut back by 1 base and J by 6 bases. Germline V CDR1 and CDR2: SGHKS, YYEKEE (reference sequence). CDR3 length: 15 amino acids. The CDR3 DNA is TGTGCCAGCAGCTTGTCACAGGGGGCGGGTCAGCCCCAGCATTTT. This sequence encodes CASSLSQGAGQPQHF.

As to this clonotype: At one end the junction does not follow the germline gene, possibly because of a read error. The chain carries TRBV2 and TRBJ1-2; 8 bases line up with TRBD1. Germline V gene data show CDR1 as SNHLY and CDR2 as FYNNEI. The CDR3 consists of 14 residues. The CDR3 nucleotides read TGCGCCAGCAGCCAAGAGGACAGGGCCTATGGCTACACCTTC. Its protein product is CASSQEDRAYGYTF.

In this sample, this clonotype turned up many times. The CDR3 region is CATSRTSAGPKTYEQYF. DNA for the CDR3: TGTGCCACCAGCAGAACATCTGCCGGGCCAAAAACCTACGAGCAGTACTTC. The chain joins TRBV15 to TRBJ2-7; D is unclear. V was cut by 2 bases and J by 2 bases, with 19 bases left in between. The CDR3 extends over 17 amino acids. Looked up from germline, CDR1 is LNHNV and CDR2 is YYDKDF (reference sequence).

This clonotype was seen a few times. The J gene is TRBJ2-7, the V gene TRBV5-1, with a possible D match to TRBD1 (6 bases). Germline lookup yields CDR1 SGHRS and CDR2 YFSETQ. Trimming took 3 bases from V and 6 from J, leaving 16 bases between them. The CDR3 spans 14 residues. The CDR3, as DNA: TGCGCCAGCAGCTACCAGGGGAATGAGGGCGAGCAGTACTTC. Translating gives CASSYQGNEGEQYF.

The chain employs TRBV6-6 and TRBJ2-7; D possibly corresponds to TRBD2 (7 bases). The V gene's germline CDR1 is MNHNY and CDR2 SVGAGI (reference sequence). With 0 bases removed from V and 3 bases from J, the gap between germline ends came to 21 bases. The CDR3 covers 18 residues. The CDR3 sequence is CASSYSSRGGRRGYEQYF. The CDR3 nucleotides read TGTGCCAGCAGTTACTCGAGTAGGGGGGGGCGCAGAGGCTACGAGCAGTACTTC.

This clonotype was picked up a small number of times. The gene calls are TRBV20-1 and TRBJ2-2; D is possibly TRBD2 (6 bases). Trimming removed 5 bases from V and 1 base from J, with 8 bases in between. Germline V gene data show CDR1 as DFQATT and CDR2 as SNEGSKA (reference sequence). The length of the CDR3 is 13 residues. DNA for the CDR3: TGCAGTGCTTTAGCGGTGAACACCGGGGAGCTGTTTTTT. Protein sequence: CSALAVNTGELFF.

This clonotype was found many times. This chain joins TRBV9 and TRBJ2-6; no firm D call. Looked up from germline, CDR1 is SGDLS and CDR2 is YYNGEE. The CDR3 has 14 residues. Trimming removed 0 bases at V and 11 bases at J, with 12 bases between. The CDR3 here is CASSVGHGDYVLTF. The CDR3, as DNA: TGTGCCAGCAGCGTAGGACACGGCGATTACGTCCTGACTTTC.

This clonotype was detected many times. This chain joins TRBV7-8 and TRBJ1-5; D call uncertain. Between the trimmed V and J ends, which lost 5 bases and 4 bases, there was a span of 15 bases. Germline V CDR1 and CDR2: SGHVS, FQNEAQ. The CDR3 has 15 residues. CDR3 nucleotides: TGTGCCAGCAGCCCCCGGGAGTTCTTGAATCAGCCCCAGCATTTT. This gives the protein CASSPREFLNQPQHF.

The genes are TRBV6-5 and TRBJ1-6, with TRBD1 matching over 11 bases. CDR1 is MNHEY and CDR2 is SVGAGI in the germline V gene. V shed 0 bases and J 9 bases; nucleotides not matched to a gene: 10. The CDR3 has 18 amino acids. The CDR3 loop is CASSYSIPGQGESSPLHF. CDR3 nucleotide sequence: TGTGCCAGCAGTTACTCGATCCCGGGACAGGGGGAGAGTTCACCCCTCCACTTT.

The chain joins TRBV30 to TRBJ1-6, with a possible D match to TRBD1 (6 bases). The CDR3 extends over 15 amino acids. Germline V gives CDR1 GTSNPN, CDR2 SVGIG (reference sequence). The V end lost 4 bases, the J end lost 4 bases, and 14 bases lay between the germline ends. The CDR3 spells CAWNMQGSYNSPLHF. In nucleotides, the CDR3 is TGTGCCTGGAATATGCAGGGGTCGTATAATTCACCCCTCCACTTT. The variable domain in full, completed from reference TRBV30 and TRBJ1-6, reads SQTIHQWPATLVQPVGSPLSLECTVEGTSNPNLYWYRQAAGRGLQLLFYSVGIGQISSEVPQNLSASRPQDRQFILSSKKLLLSDSGFYLCAWNMQGSYNSPLHFGNGTRLTVT.

The chain joins TRBV9 to TRBJ1-1; D possibly corresponds to TRBD1 (5 bases). The CDR3 is 12 amino acids. Germline CDR1 reads SGDLS; CDR2 reads YYNGEE. Trimming stripped 3 bases from V and 10 bases from J, with 13 bases between. The CDR3 nucleotides are TGTGCCAGCAGCGCAGGGTCTATACGAGCTTTCTTT. Protein: CASSAGSIRAFF.

With respect to this clonotype: Mismatch with germline at one junction end may stem from a read error. The rearrangement uses TRBV6-6 and TRBJ1-1; D possibly corresponds to TRBD1 (5 bases). Germline CDR1 and CDR2: MNHNY and SVGAGI (reference sequence). This CDR3 contains 12 residues. The CDR3 DNA sequence: TGTGCCAGCACGGGGCTTAACACTGAAGTTTTCTTT. This sequence encodes CASTGLNTEVFF.

J is TRBJ1-5 and V is TRBV29-1, with 8 bases matching TRBD1. Germline CDR1 and CDR2: SQVTM and ANQGSEA. The CDR3 totals 14 residues. J was trimmed by 0 bases and V by 5 bases; bases with no gene match: 3. The CDR3: CSVSGQGSNQPQHF. The CDR3 DNA reads TGCAGCGTTTCAGGACAGGGTAGCAATCAGCCCCAGCATTTT.

This sequence joins TRBV5-6 and TRBJ2-7; D is perhaps TRBD2 (6 bases). Trimming shortened V by 7 bases and J by 3 bases, and 17 bases separated the two germline ends. Germline V CDR1 and CDR2: SGHDT, YYEEEE. This CDR3 has 14 amino acids. CDR3 bases: TGTGCCAGCCACCGTGGGGGGAGTGGCTACGAGCAGTACTTC. Translating gives CASHRGGSGYEQYF.